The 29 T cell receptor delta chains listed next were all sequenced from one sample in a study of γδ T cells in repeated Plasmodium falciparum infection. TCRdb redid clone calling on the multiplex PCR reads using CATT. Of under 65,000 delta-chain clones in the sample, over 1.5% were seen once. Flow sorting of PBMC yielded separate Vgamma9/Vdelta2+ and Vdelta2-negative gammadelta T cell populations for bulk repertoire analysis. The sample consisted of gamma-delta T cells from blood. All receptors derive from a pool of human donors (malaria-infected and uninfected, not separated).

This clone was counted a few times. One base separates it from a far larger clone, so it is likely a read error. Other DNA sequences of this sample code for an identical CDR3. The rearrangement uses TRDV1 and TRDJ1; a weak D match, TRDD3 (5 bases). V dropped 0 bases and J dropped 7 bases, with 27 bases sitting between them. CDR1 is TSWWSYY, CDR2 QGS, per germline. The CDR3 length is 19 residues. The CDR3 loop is CALGELGIPTELGRSKLIF. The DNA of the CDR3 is TGTGCTCTTGGGGAACTCGGGATCCCCACCGAATTAGGAAGGAGTAAACTCATCTTT.

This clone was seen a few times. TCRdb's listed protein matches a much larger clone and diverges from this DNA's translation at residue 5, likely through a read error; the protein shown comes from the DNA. CDR3 bases: TGTGCCTGTGATTGTGGAGGGATACGCAAGCTTTTACACACCGATAAACTCATCTTT. It translates to CACDCGGIRKLLHTDKLIF. This chain connects TRDV2 to TRDJ1; 8 positions match TRDD3. TCRdb does not report a J gene; here it was assigned by matching the DNA to germline references. CDR3 size: 19 residues. The V gene end was trimmed by 4 bases and the J gene end by 0 bases; junction bases not matched to a gene: 18. The germline V gene encodes CDR1 GEAIGNYY and CDR2 EKD.

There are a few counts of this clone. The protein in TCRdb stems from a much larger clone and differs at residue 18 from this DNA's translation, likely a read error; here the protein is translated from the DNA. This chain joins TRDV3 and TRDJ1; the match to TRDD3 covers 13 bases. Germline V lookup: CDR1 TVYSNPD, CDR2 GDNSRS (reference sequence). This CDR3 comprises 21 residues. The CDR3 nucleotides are TGTGCCTTTACTAGACCCGAACCCTCTACTGGGGGATACGCGAACACCGATGAACTCATCTTT. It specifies CAFTRPEPSTGGYANTDELIF. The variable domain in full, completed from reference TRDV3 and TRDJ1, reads CDKVTQSSPDQTVASGSEVVLLCTYDTVYSNPDLFWYRIRPDYSFQFVFYGDNSRSEGADFTQGRFSVKHILTQKAFHLVISPVRTEDSATYYCAFTRPEPSTGGYANTDELIFGKGTRVTVEP.

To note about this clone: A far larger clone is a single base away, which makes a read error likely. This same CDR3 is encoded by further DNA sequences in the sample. CDR3 DNA: TGTGCTCTTGGGGAATGCCACCTAGACCGCGGGGGATACGGGTACACCGATAAGCTCATCTTT. Amino acid sequence: CALGECHLDRGGYGYTDKLIF. Called V gene: TRDV1; the J gene was not called; TRDD3 is taken as the D call from the table, unchecked against the DNA. The CDR3 sequence is 21 residues long. The V gene's germline CDR1 is TSWWSYY and CDR2 QGS.

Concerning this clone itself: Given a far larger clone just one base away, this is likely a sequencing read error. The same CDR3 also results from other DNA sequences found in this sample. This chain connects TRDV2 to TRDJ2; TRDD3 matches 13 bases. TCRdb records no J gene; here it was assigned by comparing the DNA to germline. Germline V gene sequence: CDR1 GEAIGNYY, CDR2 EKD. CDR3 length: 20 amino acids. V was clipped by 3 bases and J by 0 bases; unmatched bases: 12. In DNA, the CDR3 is TGTGCCTGTGACGCCGTACTGGGGGATACGAAGACCACTTTGACAGCACAACTCTTCTTT. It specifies CACDAVLGDTKTTLTAQLFF.

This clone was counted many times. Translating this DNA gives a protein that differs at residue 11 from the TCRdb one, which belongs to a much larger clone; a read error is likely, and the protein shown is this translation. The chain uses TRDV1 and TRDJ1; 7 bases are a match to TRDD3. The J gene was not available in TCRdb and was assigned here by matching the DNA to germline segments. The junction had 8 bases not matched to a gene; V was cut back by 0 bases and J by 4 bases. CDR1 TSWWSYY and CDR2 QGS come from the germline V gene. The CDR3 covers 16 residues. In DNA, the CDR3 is TGTGCTCTTGGGGAACTCCCCGGGGGATCCCTCGATAAACTCATCTTT. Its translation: CALGELPGGSLDKLIF.

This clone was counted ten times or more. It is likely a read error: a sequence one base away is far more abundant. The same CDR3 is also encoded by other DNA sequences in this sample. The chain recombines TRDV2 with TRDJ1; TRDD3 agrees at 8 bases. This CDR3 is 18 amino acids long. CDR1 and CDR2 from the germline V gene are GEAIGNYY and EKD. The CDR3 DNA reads TGCGCCTGTGACACCGTGAAGAGGGATACGTCTTTGGGCGATAAACTCATCTTT. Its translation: CACDTVKRDTSLGDKLIF.

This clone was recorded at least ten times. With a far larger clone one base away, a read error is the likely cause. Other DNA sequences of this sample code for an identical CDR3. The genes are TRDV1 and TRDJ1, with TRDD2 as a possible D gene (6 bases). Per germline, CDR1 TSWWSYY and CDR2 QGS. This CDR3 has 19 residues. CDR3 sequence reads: CALGSSFPGHPAHTDKLIF. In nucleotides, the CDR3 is TGTGCTCTTGGATCTTCCTTCCCCGGTCATCCCGCCCACACCGATAAGCTCATCTTT.

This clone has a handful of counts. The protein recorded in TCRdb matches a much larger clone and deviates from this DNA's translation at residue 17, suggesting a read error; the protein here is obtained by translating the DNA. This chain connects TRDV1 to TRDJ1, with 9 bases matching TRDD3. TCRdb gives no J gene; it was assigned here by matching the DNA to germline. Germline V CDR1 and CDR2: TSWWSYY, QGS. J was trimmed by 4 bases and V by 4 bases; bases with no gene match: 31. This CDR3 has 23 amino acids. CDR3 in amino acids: CALGARIPRLRTLFWGMLDKLIF. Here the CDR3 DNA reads TGTGCTCTTGGGGCCCGAATCCCCCGACTACGTACCCTCTTCTGGGGGATGCTCGATAAACTCATCTTT.

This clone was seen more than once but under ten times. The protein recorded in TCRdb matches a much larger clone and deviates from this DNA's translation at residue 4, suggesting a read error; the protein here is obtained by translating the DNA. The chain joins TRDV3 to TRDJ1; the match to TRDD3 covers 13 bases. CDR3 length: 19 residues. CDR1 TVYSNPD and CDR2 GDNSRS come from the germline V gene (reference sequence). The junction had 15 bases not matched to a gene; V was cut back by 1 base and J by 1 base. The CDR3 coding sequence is TGTGCCTTTACGCCTTCCTACGGAACTGGGGGATACGTCACCGATAAACTCATCTTT. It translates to CAFTPSYGTGGYVTDKLIF.

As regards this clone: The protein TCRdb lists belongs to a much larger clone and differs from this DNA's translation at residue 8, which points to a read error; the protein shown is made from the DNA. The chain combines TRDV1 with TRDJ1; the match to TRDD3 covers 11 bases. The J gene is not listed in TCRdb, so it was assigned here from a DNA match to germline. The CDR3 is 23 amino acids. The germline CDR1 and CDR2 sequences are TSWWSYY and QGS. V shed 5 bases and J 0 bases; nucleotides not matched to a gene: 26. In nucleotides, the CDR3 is TGTGCTCTTGGGAAGAGGGCCTCCCACCCTTACTGGGGGATATTTCCGTACACCGATAAACTCATCTTT. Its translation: CALGKRASHPYWGIFPYTDKLIF.

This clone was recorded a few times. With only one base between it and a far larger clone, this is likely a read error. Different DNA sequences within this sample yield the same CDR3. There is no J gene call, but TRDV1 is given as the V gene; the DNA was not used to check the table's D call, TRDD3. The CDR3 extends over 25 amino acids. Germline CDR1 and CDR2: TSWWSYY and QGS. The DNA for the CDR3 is TGTGCTCTTGGGGAACAAAGTATCAGGTACCCCATTGTGGGGGATACGTTCAGGTACACCGATAAACTCACCTTC. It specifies CALGEQSIRYPIVGDTFRYTDKLTF.

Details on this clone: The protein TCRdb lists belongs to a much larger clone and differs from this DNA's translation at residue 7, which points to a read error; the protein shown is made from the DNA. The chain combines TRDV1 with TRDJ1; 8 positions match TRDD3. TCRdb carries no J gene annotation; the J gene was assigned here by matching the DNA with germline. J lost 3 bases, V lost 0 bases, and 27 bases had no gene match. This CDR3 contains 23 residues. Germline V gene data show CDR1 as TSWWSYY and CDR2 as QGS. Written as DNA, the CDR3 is TGTGCTCTTGGGGAACTGGTTCCATCCACACTTATAATTGGGGGATCTGGATCCGATAAACTCATCTTT. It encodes CALGELVPSTLIIGGSGSDKLIF.

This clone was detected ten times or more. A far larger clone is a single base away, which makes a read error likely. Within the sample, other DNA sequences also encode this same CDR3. The CDR3 sequence: CALGETRYWGIYSHTDKLIF. CDR3 nucleotides: TGTGCTCTTGGGGAAACCCGGTACTGGGGGATATACTCCCACACCGATAAACTCATCTTT. The gene calls are TRDV1 and TRDJ1; 11 nucleotides agree with TRDD3. J gave up 0 bases and V 2 bases, and 14 bases lay outside the gene matches. Looked up from germline, CDR1 is TSWWSYY and CDR2 is QGS. The CDR3 sequence is 20 residues long.

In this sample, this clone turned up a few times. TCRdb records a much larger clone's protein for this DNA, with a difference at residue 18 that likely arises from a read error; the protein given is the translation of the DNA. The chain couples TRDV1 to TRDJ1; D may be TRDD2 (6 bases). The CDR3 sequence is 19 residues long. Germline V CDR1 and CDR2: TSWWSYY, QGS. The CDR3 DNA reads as TGTGCTCTTGGATCTTCCTTCCCCGGTCATCCCGCCCACACCGATAAACTCACCTTT. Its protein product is CALGSSFPGHPAHTDKLTF.

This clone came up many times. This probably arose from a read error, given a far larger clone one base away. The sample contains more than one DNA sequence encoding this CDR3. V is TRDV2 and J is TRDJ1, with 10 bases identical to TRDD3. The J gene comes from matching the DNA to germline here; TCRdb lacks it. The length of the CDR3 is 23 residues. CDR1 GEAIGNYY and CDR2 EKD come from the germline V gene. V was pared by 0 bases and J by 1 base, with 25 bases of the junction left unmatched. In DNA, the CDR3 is TGTGCCTGTGACACCGTTGGTAGCGCGGTAAAAGGGGGATACGCGGCCGCCACCGATAAACTCATCTTT. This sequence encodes CACDTVGSAVKGGYAAATDKLIF.

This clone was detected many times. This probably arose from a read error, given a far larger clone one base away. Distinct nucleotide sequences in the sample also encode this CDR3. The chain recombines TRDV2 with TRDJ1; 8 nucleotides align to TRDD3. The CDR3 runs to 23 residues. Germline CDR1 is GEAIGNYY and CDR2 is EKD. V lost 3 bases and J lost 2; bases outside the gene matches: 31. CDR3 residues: CACDSEGDKREVLGSSRTDKLIF. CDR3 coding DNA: TGTGCCTGTGACTCTGAGGGGGATAAAAGAGAGGTTTTGGGGTCTAGTCGTACCGATAAACTCATCTTT.

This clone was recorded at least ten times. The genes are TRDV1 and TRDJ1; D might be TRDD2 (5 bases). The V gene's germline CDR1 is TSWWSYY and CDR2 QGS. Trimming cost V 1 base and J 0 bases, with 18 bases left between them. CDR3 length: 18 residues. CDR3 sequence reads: CALGERSRAYPYTDKLIF. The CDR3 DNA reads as TGTGCTCTTGGGGAACGGTCGAGGGCCTACCCATACACCGATAAACTCATCTTT.

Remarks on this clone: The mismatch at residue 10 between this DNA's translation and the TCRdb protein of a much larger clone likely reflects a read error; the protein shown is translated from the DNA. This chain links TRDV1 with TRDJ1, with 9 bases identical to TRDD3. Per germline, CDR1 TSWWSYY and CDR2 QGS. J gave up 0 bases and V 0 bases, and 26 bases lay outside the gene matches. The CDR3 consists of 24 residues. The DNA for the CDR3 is TGTGCTCTTGGGGAACTATTGGAGTTTTTGTCCGGGTGGTCTGGGGGATCCTACACCGATAAACTCATCTTT. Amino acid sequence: CALGELLEFLSGWSGGSYTDKLIF.

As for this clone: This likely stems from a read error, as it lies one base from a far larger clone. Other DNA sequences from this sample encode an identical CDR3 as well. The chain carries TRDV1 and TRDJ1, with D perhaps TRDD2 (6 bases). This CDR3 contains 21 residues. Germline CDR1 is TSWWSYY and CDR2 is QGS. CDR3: CALGERVILRPSGFYTDKLIF. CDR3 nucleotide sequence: TGTGCCCTTGGGGAACGGGTTATCCTACGCCCCTCAGGGTTTTACACCGATAAACTCATCTTT.

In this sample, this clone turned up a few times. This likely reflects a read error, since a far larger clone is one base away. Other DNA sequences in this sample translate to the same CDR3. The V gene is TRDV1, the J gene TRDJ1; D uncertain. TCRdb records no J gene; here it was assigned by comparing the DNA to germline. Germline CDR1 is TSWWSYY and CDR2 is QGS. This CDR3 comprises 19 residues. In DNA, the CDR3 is TGTGCTCTTGGTCGTCCCCTTGTCGGGACCAAACCTTACACCGACAAACTCATCTTT. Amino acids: CALGRPLVGTKPYTDKLIF.

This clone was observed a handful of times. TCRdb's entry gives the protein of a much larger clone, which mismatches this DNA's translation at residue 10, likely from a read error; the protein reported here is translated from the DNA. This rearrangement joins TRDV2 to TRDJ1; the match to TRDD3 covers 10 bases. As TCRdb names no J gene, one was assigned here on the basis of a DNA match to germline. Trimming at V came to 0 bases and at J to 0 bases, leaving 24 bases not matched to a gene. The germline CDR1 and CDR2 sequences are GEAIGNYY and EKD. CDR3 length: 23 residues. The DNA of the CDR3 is TGTGCCTGTGACACCGAGTTCTCCAAACCGGGGGATACGCGCCAAACGTACACCGATAAACTCATCTTT. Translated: CACDTEFSKPGDTRQTYTDKLIF.

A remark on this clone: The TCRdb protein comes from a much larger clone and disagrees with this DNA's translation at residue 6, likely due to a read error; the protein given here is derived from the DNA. Written as DNA, the CDR3 is TGTGCTTTCCCAGGAGCCCCCCCGTGGATCTGGGGGATACGGGGATCCGATAAACTCATCTTT. Amino acid sequence: CAFPGAPPWIWGIRGSDKLIF. The V and J genes are TRDV3 and TRDJ1, with 12 bases matching TRDD3. The J gene was missing in TCRdb and was found by matching the end of the DNA to germline. Per the germline V gene, CDR1 is TVYSNPD and CDR2 is GDNSRS (reference sequence). This CDR3 has 21 amino acids.

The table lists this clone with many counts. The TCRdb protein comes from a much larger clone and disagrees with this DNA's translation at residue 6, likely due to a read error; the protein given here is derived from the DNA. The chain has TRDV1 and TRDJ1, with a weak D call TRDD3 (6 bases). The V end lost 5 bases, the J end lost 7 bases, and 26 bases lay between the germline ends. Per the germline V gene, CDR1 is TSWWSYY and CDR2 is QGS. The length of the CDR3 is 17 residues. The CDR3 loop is CALGTLSVSGEVGKLIF. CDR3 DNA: TGTGCTCTTGGGACTCTTAGTGTGTCGGGGGAGGTCGGTAAACTCATCTTT.

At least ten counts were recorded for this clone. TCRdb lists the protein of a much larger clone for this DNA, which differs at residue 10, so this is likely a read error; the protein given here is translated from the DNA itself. The CDR3 bases are TGTGCTCTTGGGGAAACTCCTTCCTACAGGGGATGGGATAAACTCATCTTT. Its protein is CALGETPSYRGWDKLIF. The chain joins TRDV1 to TRDJ1, with 9 bases identical to TRDD2. The CDR3 length is 17 residues. Germline loops: CDR1 TSWWSYY, CDR2 QGS. The junction had 12 bases not matched to a gene; V was cut back by 2 bases and J by 5 bases.

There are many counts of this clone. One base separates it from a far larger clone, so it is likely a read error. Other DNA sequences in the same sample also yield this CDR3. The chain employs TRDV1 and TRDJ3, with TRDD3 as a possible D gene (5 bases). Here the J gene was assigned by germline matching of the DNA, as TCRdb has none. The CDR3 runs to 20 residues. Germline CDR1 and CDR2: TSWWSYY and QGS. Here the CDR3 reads CALGELGCPLQTWDTRQMFF. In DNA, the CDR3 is TGTGCCCTTGGGGAACTAGGTTGCCCCCTCCAAACCTGGGACACCCGACAGATGTTTTTC.

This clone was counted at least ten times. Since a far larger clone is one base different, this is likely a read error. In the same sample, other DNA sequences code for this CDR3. In DNA form, the CDR3 reads TGTGCCCTTGGGGCTTTCCTTTTGGGGGGACTACCGTACACCGATAAACTCATCTTT. Encoded protein: CALGAFLLGGLPYTDKLIF. The rearrangement joins TRDV1 to TRDJ1; a weak D match, TRDD3 (6 bases). Germline V gene data show CDR1 as TSWWSYY and CDR2 as QGS. The CDR3 totals 19 residues.

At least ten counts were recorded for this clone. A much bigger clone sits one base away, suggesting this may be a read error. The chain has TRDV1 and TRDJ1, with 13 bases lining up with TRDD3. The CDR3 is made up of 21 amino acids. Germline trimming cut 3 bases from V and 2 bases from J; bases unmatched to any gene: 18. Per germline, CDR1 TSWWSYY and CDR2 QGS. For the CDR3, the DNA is TGTGCTCTTGGGGAGGTTAGGGGTAAACTGGGGGATACGCTGGGGACCGATAAACTCATCTTT. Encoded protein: CALGEVRGKLGDTLGTDKLIF.

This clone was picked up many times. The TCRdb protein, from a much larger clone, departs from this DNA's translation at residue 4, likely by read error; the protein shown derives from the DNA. The CDR3 DNA reads as TGTGCCTGTGCGGACACTATAGTGGGACAGATATACAAACTCATCTTT. Protein sequence: CACADTIVGQIYKLIF. The J gene is TRDJ1, the V gene TRDV2, with D perhaps matching TRDD1 (5 bases). TCRdb is silent on the J gene; assignment here came from matching the DNA to germline. Germline CDR1 reads GEAIGNYY; CDR2 reads EKD. The CDR3 is 16 residues long. V was shortened by 5 bases and J by 8 bases, with 26 bases between the two germline ends.